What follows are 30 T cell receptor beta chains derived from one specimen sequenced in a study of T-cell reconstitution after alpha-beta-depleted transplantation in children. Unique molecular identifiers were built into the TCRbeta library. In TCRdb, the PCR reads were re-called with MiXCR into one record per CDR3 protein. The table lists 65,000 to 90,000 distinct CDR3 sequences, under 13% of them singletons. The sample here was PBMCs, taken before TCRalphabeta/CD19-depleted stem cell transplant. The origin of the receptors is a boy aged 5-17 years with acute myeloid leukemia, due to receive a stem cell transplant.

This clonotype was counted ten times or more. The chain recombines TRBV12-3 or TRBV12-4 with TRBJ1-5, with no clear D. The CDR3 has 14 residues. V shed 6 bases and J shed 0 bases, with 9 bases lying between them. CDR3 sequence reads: CASSMDGSNQPQHF. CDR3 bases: TGTGCCAGCAGCATGGACGGTAGCAATCAGCCCCAGCATTTT.

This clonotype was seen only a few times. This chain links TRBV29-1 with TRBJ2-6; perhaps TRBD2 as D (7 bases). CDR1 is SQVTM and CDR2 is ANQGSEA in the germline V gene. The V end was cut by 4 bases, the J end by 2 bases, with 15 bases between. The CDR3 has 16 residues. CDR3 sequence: CSVGRGGAPGANVLTF. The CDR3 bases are TGCAGCGTTGGAAGGGGGGGGGCTCCTGGGGCCAACGTCCTGACTTTC. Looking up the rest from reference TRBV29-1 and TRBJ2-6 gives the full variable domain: SAVISQKPSRDICQRGTSLTIQCQVDSQVTMMFWYRQQPGQSLTLIATANQGSEATYESGFVIDKFPISRPNLTFSTLTVSNMSPEDSSIYLCSVGRGGAPGANVLTFGAGSRLTVL.

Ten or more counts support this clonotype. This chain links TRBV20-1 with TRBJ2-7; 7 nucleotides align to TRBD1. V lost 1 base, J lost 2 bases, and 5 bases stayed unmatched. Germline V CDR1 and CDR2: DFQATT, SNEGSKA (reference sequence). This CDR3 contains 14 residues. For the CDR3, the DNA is TGCAGTGCTAGAGGACAGGGAAATCCCTACGAGCAGTACTTC. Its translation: CSARGQGNPYEQYF.

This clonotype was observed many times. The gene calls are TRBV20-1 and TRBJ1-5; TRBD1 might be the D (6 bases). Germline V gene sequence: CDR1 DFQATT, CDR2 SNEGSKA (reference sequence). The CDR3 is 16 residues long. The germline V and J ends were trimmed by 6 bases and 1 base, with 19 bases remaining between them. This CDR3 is CSAPDSVAWSNQPQHF. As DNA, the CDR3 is TGCAGTGCACCGGACAGCGTGGCTTGGAGCAATCAGCCCCAGCATTTT.

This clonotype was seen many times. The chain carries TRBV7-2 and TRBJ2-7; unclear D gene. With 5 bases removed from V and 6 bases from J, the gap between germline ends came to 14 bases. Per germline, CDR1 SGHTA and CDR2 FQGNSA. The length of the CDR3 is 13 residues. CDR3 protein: CASSMDGLSEQYF. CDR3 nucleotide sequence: TGTGCCAGCAGCATGGACGGCCTAAGCGAGCAGTACTTC.

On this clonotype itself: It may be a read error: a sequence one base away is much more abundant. CDR3 DNA: TGTGCCAGCAGCCCGACAGGAGGCTATGGCTACAACTTC. Its translation is CASSPTGGYGYNF. The rearrangement uses TRBV27 and TRBJ1-2, with D possibly matching TRBD1 (6 bases). Germline lookup yields CDR1 MNHEY and CDR2 SMNVEV (reference sequence). The length of the CDR3 is 13 residues.

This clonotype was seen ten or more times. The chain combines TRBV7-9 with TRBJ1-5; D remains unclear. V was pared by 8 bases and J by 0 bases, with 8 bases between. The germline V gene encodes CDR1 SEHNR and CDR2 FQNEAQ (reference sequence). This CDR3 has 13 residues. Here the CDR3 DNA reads TGTGCCAGCGTCATAGATAGCAATCAGCCCCAGCATTTT. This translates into CASVIDSNQPQHF.

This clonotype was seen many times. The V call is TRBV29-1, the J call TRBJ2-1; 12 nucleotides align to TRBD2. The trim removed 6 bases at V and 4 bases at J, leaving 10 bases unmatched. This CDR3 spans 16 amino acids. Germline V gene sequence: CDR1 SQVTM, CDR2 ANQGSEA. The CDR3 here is CSVRLAGDSRYNEQFF. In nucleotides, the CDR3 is TGCAGCGTCAGACTAGCGGGAGACTCGCGTTACAATGAGCAGTTCTTC.

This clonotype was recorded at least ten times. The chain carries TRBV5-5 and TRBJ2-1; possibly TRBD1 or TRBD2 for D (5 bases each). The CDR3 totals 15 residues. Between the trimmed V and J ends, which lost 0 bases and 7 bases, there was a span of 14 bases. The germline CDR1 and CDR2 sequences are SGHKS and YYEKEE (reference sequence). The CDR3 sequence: CASSLDPGRINEQFF. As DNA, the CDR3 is TGTGCCAGCAGCTTGGACCCGGGGCGAATAAATGAGCAGTTCTTC.

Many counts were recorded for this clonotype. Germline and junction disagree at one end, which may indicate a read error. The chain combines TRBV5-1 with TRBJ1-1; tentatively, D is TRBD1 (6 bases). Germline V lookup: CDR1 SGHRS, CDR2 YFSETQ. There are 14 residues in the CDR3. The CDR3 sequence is CASSLGHMNTEAFF. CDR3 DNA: TGCGCCAGCAGTTTGGGACACATGAACACTGAAGCTTTCTTT.

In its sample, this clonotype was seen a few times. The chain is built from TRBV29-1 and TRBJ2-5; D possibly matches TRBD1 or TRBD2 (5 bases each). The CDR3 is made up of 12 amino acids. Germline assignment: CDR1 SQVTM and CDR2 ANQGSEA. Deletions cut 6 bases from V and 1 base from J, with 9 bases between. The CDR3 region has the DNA TGCAGCGTCGGTGGGGGCCAAGAGACCCAGTACTTC. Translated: CSVGGGQETQYF.

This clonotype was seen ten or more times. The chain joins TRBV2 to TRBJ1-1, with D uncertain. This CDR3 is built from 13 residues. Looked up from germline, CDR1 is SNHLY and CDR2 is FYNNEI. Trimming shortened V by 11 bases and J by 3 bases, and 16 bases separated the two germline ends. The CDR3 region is CAQSSPKDTEAFF. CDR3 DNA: TGTGCCCAGTCCTCACCTAAGGACACTGAAGCTTTCTTT.

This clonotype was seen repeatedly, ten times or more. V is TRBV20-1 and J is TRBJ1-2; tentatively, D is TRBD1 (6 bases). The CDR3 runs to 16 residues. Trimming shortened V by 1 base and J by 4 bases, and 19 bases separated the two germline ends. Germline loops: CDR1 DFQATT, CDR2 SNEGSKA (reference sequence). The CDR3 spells CSARVGRGSLSYGYTF. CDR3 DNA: TGCAGTGCTAGAGTGGGCAGGGGCTCGCTATCCTATGGCTACACCTTC.

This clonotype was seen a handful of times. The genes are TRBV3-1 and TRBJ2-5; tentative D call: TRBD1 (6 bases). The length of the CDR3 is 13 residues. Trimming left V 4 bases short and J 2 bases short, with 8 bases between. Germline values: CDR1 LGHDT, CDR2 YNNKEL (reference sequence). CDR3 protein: CASSRTVQETQYF. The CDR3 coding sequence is TGTGCCAGCAGCCGGACAGTACAAGAGACCCAGTACTTC.

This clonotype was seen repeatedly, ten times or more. In nucleotides, the CDR3 is TGCAGCGTGTCAAAAACAGGGGACAATTCACCCCTCCACTTT. Translated: CSVSKTGDNSPLHF. The chain combines TRBV29-1 with TRBJ1-6, with TRBD1 matching over 7 bases. This CDR3 region has 14 residues. From germline, CDR1 is SQVTM and CDR2 ANQGSEA. V trimming: 6 bases; J trimming: 7 bases; junction bases outside the gene matches: 9. Full variable domain (rest looked up from reference TRBV29-1 and TRBJ1-6): SAVISQKPSRDICQRGTSLTIQCQVDSQVTMMFWYRQQPGQSLTLIATANQGSEATYESGFVIDKFPISRPNLTFSTLTVSNMSPEDSSIYLCSVSKTGDNSPLHFGNGTRLTVT.

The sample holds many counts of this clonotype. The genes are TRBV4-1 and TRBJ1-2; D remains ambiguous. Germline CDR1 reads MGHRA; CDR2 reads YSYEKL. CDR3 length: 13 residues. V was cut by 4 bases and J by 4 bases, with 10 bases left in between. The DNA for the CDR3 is TGCGCCAGCAGCCCGCAGTCTTTCTATGGCTACACCTTC. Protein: CASSPQSFYGYTF.

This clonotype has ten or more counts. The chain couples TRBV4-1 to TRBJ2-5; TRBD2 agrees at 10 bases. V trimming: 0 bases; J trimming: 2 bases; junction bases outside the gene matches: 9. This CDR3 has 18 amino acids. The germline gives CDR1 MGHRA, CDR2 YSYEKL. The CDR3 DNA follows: TGCGCCAGCAGCCAAGATATGTTAGCGGGGGGAGGACAAGAGACCCAGTACTTC. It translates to CASSQDMLAGGGQETQYF.

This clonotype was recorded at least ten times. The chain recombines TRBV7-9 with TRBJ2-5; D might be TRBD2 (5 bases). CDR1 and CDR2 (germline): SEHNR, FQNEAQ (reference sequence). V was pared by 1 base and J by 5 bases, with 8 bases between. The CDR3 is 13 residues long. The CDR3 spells CASSLVSGETQYF. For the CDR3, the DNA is TGTGCCAGCAGCTTAGTGTCGGGGGAGACCCAGTACTTC.

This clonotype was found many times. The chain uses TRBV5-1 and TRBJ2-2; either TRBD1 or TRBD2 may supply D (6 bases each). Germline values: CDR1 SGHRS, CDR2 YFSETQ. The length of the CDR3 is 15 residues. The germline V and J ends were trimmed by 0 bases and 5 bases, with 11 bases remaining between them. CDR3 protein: CASSLGGAETGELFF. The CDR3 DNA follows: TGCGCCAGCAGCTTGGGGGGGGCTGAGACCGGGGAGCTGTTTTTT.

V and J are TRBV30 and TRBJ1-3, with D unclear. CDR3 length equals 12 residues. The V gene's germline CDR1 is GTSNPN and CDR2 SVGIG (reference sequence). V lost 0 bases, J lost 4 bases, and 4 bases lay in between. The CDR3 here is CAWSVQGNTIYF. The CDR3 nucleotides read TGTGCCTGGAGTGTACAGGGAAACACCATATATTTT. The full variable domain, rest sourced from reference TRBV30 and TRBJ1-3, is SQTIHQWPATLVQPVGSPLSLECTVEGTSNPNLYWYRQAAGRGLQLLFYSVGIGQISSEVPQNLSASRPQDRQFILSSKKLLLSDSGFYLCAWSVQGNTIYFGEGSWLTVV.

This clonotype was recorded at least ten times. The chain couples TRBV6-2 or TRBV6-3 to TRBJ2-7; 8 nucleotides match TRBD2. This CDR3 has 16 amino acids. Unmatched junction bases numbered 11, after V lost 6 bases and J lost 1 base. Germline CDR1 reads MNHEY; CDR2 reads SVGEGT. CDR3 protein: CASSPVGLAHSYEQYF. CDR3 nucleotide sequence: TGTGCCAGCAGCCCCGTCGGACTAGCACATTCCTACGAGCAGTACTTC.

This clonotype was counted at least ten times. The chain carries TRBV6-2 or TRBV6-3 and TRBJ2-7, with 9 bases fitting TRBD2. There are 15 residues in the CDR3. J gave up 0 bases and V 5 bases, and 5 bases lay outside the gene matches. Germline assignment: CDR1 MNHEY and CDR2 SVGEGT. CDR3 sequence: CASSRFSGSSYEQYF. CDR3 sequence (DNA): TGTGCCAGCAGTCGTTTTAGCGGGAGCTCCTACGAGCAGTACTTC.

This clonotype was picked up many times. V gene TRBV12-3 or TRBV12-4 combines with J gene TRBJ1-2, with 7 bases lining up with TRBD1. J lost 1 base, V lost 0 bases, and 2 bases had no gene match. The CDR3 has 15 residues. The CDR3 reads CASSLARGGNYGYTF. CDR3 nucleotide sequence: TGTGCCAGCAGTTTAGCCAGGGGGGGTAACTATGGCTACACCTTC.

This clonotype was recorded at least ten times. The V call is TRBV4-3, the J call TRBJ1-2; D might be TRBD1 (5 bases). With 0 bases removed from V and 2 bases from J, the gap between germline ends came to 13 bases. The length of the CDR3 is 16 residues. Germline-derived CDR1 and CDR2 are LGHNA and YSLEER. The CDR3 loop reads CASSQEPRQRNYGYTF. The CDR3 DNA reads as TGCGCCAGCAGCCAAGAACCCCGACAGCGCAACTATGGCTACACCTTC.

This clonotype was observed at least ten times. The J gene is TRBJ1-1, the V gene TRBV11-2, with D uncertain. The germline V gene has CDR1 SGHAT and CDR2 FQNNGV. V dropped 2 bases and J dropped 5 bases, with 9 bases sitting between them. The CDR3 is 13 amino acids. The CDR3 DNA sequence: TGTGCCAGCAGCTTAACGGTGCGGACTGAAGCTTTCTTT. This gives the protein CASSLTVRTEAFF.

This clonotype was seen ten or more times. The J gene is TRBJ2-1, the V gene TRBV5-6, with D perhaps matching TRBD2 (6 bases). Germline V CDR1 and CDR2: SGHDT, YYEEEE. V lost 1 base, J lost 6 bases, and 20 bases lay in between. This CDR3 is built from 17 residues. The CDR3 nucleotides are TGTGCCAGCAGCTTGACCGGTTGGGGAGGTGGGTTCAATGAGCAGTTCTTC. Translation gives CASSLTGWGGGFNEQFF.

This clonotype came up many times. As DNA, the CDR3 is TGCAGTGCTAGAGATGATGCGGGAGTAGAGAGCTATGAGCAGTTCTTC. Residues: CSARDDAGVESYEQFF. The chain couples TRBV20-1 to TRBJ2-1; 7 bases align to TRBD2. This CDR3 has 16 residues. V was pared by 0 bases and J by 8 bases, with 13 bases of the junction left unmatched. CDR1 is DFQATT and CDR2 is SNEGSKA in the germline V gene (reference sequence).

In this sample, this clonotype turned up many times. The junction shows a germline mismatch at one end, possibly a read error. The CDR3 DNA reads TGTGCCAGCAGCCAAAAAAACTTC. It specifies CASSQKNF. V and J are TRBV7-9 and TRBJ2-1, with D unresolved. Germline CDR1 SEHNR, CDR2 FQNEAQ (reference sequence). The CDR3 totals 8 residues.

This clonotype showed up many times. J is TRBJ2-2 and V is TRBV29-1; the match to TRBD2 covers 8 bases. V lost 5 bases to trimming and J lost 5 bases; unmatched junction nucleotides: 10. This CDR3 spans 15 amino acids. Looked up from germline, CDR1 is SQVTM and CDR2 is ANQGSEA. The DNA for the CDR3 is TGCAGCGTTAATAAGCGGGGGATAGGGACCGGGGAGCTGTTTTTT. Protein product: CSVNKRGIGTGELFF.

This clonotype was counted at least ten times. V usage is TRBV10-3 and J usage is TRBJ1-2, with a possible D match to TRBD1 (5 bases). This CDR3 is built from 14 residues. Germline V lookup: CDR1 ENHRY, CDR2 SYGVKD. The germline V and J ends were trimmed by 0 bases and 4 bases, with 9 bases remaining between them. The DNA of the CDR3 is TGTGCCATCAGTGAGTCCGGGACGGCCTATGGCTACACCTTC. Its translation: CAISESGTAYGYTF.